This TCR beta chain appears in the sequencing data of a study of patients and donors after allogeneic stem cell transplantation. This clonotype was seen more than once but under ten times. CDR3 length: 12 amino acids. CDR1 is DFQATT and CDR2 is SNEGSKA in the germline V gene (reference sequence). Trimming stripped 2 bases from V and 7 bases from J, with 11 bases between. TCRdb reprocessed the RT-PCR reads via MiXCR and lists one record per CDR3 protein. The data show under 200,000 distinct CDR3 sequences, 24% seen once. The receptor's source is a human donor who was either an allogeneic HSCT recipient or a stem cell or donor lymphocyte infusion donor (not recorded which). It is not recorded whose cells these are; they may come from a transplant donor. The specimen was blood, either unsorted or a sorted T cell fraction (not recorded which). The V gene is TRBV20-1, the J gene TRBJ1-1; D call uncertain. The CDR3 DNA reads TGCAGTGCTAGAAAACTCATCGTTGAAGCTTTCTTT. Protein sequence: CSARKLIVEAFF.